A selection of T cell receptor beta chains follows, all from one sample in a study of OX40 agonist ivuxolimab in advanced cancers. Profiling relied on immunoSEQ multiplex PCR, and the TCRdb table lists in-frame clones only, not all of them. The sample has 15,000 to 20,000 clones, approximately 83% seen once. The sequencing here drew on CD4+ or CD8+ T cells sorted from blood, taken in a trial of the OX40 agonist ivuxolimab. The receptors come from an adult with an advanced solid tumor such as melanoma, head and neck, liver or kidney cancer. CDR3s include the opening cysteine and the closing phenylalanine or tryptophan. A D gene is named only where the DNA matches it firmly. Clone size is given for some rows only: seen once, a few or many times, or a class if the clone is expanded.

J	D	V	size	CDR3	DNA
TRBJ2-7	TRBD2	TRBV4-2	.	CASSPQREDYEQYF	TGTGCCAGCAGCCCGCAGCGGGAGGACTACGAGCAGTACTTC
TRBJ1-1	TRBD1	TRBV19	.	CATTTGLNTEAFF	TGTGCCACTACGACAGGGCTGAACACTGAAGCTTTCTTT
TRBJ2-7	.	TRBV4-1	.	CASSQDRGEQYF	TGCGCCAGCAGCCAAGATAGGGGTGAGCAGTACTTC
TRBJ2-2	.	TRBV19	.	CASQDTGELFF	TGTGCCAGCCAGGACACCGGGGAGCTGTTTTTT
TRBJ2-7	TRBD1	TRBV18	.	CASSGDDRGHEQYF	TGTGCCAGCTCAGGGGACGACAGGGGCCACGAGCAGTACTTC
TRBJ2-1	TRBD2	TRBV7-7	.	CASSLSGRENEQFF	TGTGCCAGCAGCCTTAGCGGGAGAGAGAATGAGCAGTTCTTC
TRBJ1-2	.	TRBV21-1	.	CASSKGSGNYGYTF	TGTGCCAGCAGCAAAGGGTCAGGGAACTATGGCTACACCTTC
TRBJ2-2	.	TRBV7-9	.	CASPRVGSTGELFF	TGTGCCAGCCCTCGGGTTGGTTCCACCGGGGAGCTGTTTTTT
TRBJ2-4	.	TRBV5-4	.	CASSFGQLSQQYF	TGTGCCAGCAGCTTCGGCCAACTTAGCCAACAGTACTTC
TRBJ1-2	.	TRBV19	.	CASSFRGAPNGYTF	TGTGCCAGTAGTTTCCGAGGGGCGCCGAATGGCTACACCTTC
TRBJ2-1	.	TRBV5-1	.	CASSLEGNRHEQFF	TGCGCCAGCAGCTTGGAGGGTAACCGTCATGAGCAGTTCTTC
TRBJ2-1	TRBD2	TRBV4-1	.	CASSRHSSGGYNEQFF	TGCGCCAGCAGCCGACACTCTAGCGGGGGATACAATGAGCAGTTCTTC
TRBJ2-2	.	TRBV7-2	.	CASSYIGELFF	TGTGCCAGCAGCTATATCGGGGAGCTGTTTTTT
TRBJ2-7	.	TRBV10-3	.	CAISDRQGGYEQYF	TGTGCCATCAGTGACCGTCAGGGAGGCTACGAGCAGTACTTC
TRBJ1-3	.	TRBV4-1	.	CASSQGSGSGNTIYF	TGCGCCAGCAGCCAAGGGTCAGGCTCTGGAAACACCATATATTTT
TRBJ1-1	.	TRBV6-5	few	CASRARQEYTEAFF	TGTGCCAGCAGGGCAAGACAGGAATACACTGAAGCTTTCTTT
TRBJ2-2	.	TRBV6-1	.	CASSELGGNTGELFF	TGTGCCAGCAGTGAACTCGGGGGGAACACCGGGGAGCTGTTTTTT
TRBJ2-2	TRBD2	TRBV6-1	.	CASSEIQREEGGELFF	TGTGCCAGCAGTGAGATCCAGCGGGAAGAGGGCGGGGAGCTGTTTTTT
TRBJ2-7	.	TRBV5-1	.	CASSLAGLSYEQYF	TGCGCCAGCAGCTTGGCAGGGCTCTCCTACGAGCAGTACTTC
TRBJ2-2	.	TRBV6-4	few	CASSDSHGAVGELFF	TGTGCCAGCAGTGACTCTCATGGGGCCGTCGGGGAGCTGTTTTTT
TRBJ2-7	.	TRBV4-1	.	CASSHRVGPYEQYF	TGCGCCAGCAGCCACCGGGTTGGGCCCTACGAGCAGTACTTC
TRBJ2-1	TRBD2	TRBV9	.	CASSGLTGTRNYNEQFF	TGTGCCAGCAGCGGATTAACCGGGACTAGGAACTACAATGAGCAGTTCTTC
TRBJ2-7	.	TRBV4-2	medium-sized	CASSHRSGLPYEQYF	TGTGCCAGCAGCCATCGGAGCGGCCTCCCCTACGAGCAGTACTTC
TRBJ2-3	.	TRBV7-9	.	CASSGAGSTDTQYF	TGTGCCAGCAGCGGGGCAGGCAGCACAGATACGCAGTATTTT
TRBJ1-1	.	TRBV9	.	CASSAPGGQGIFANTEAFF	TGTGCCAGCAGCGCCCCCGGGGGACAAGGTATCTTTGCGAACACTGAAGCTTTCTTT
TRBJ2-7	TRBD2	TRBV30	.	CASRDYTYEQYF	TGTGCCTCCCGGGACTATACTTACGAGCAGTACTTC
TRBJ2-1	.	TRBV6-5	.	CASSYSISGNEQFF	TGTGCCAGCAGTTACTCGATCTCGGGGAATGAGCAGTTCTTC
TRBJ2-3	TRBD2	TRBV5-5	.	CASSPGTSGGTDTQYF	TGTGCCAGCAGCCCGGGGACTAGCGGGGGGACAGATACGCAGTATTTT
TRBJ2-7	.	TRBV15	.	CATSRDHRSYEQYF	TGTGCCACCAGCAGAGATCACCGGAGTTACGAGCAGTACTTC
TRBJ2-7	TRBD2	TRBV4-2	.	CASSQEGTSGSYEQYF	TGTGCCAGCAGCCAAGAAGGGACTAGCGGGAGCTACGAGCAGTACTTC
TRBJ2-3	.	TRBV7-9	.	CASSLDGSSTDTQYF	TGTGCCAGCAGCTTAGACGGGAGCAGCACAGATACGCAGTATTTT
TRBJ2-5	TRBD1	TRBV9	.	CASSSGTGGIGETQYF	TGTGCCAGCAGTTCCGGGACAGGGGGCATCGGGGAGACCCAGTACTTC
TRBJ2-4	TRBD2	TRBV2	.	CASSEGLAGGLNIQYF	TGTGCCAGCAGTGAAGGGCTAGCGGGGGGTTTGAACATTCAGTACTTC
TRBJ1-2	.	TRBV7-9	.	CASSLAGGYGYTF	TGTGCCAGCAGCTTAGCTGGAGGCTATGGCTACACCTTC
TRBJ2-1	TRBD2	TRBV28	.	CASSLLLAGVSYNEQFF	TGTGCCAGCAGTCTCCTCCTAGCGGGAGTTTCCTACAATGAGCAGTTCTTC
TRBJ2-5	TRBD2	TRBV11-2	.	CASSLVGGIWSETQYF	TGTGCCAGCAGCTTAGTCGGGGGGATATGGAGCGAGACCCAGTACTTC
TRBJ2-7	.	TRBV28	.	CASSFGEGEQYF	TGTGCCAGCAGTTTCGGTGAGGGCGAGCAGTACTTC
TRBJ2-2	.	TRBV6-5	.	CASDPTGTGELFF	TGTGCCAGCGACCCAACCGGCACCGGGGAGCTGTTTTTT
TRBJ2-3	.	TRBV5-1	.	CASSGSLSGASTDTQYF	TGCGCCAGCAGCGGATCCCTGAGCGGAGCTAGCACAGATACGCAGTATTTT
TRBJ2-3	TRBD2	TRBV5-1	.	CASSLEGLAQPTDTQYF	TGCGCCAGCAGCTTGGAGGGACTAGCGCAACCCACAGATACGCAGTATTTT
TRBJ2-7	.	TRBV5-4	.	CASSLAGSGYEQYF	TGTGCCAGCAGCTTGGCAGGATCCGGCTACGAGCAGTACTTC
TRBJ2-1	TRBD2	TRBV29-1	few	CSVRASGRAFVTYNEQFF	TGCAGCGTTCGCGCTAGCGGGAGGGCCTTTGTTACCTACAATGAGCAGTTCTTC
TRBJ2-4	.	TRBV27	.	CASSSGAKNIQYF	TGTGCCAGCAGTTCTGGAGCCAAAAACATTCAGTACTTC
TRBJ2-5	.	TRBV14	once	CASSPIGSETQYF	TGTGCCAGCAGCCCAATTGGGAGTGAGACCCAGTACTTC
TRBJ1-4	.	TRBV7-2	.	CASSFNGPYEKLFF	TGTGCCAGCAGCTTCAACGGGCCCTATGAAAAACTGTTTTTT
TRBJ2-7	.	TRBV27	.	CASSADGPSYEQYF	TGTGCCAGCAGTGCGGACGGGCCCTCCTACGAGCAGTACTTC
TRBJ2-7	.	TRBV21-1	.	CASSKGRQPLSYEQYF	TGTGCCAGCAGCAAAGGTCGGCAGCCGTTATCCTACGAGCAGTACTTC
TRBJ2-2	.	TRBV29-1	.	CSVLQTNTGELFF	TGCAGCGTTCTACAGACGAACACCGGGGAGCTGTTTTTT
TRBJ2-5	.	TRBV7-9	.	CASSLWQETQYF	TGTGCCAGCAGCTTATGGCAAGAGACCCAGTACTTC
TRBJ2-7	TRBD1	TRBV2	.	CASSELGQSYEQYF	TGTGCCAGCAGTGAATTGGGACAGTCCTACGAGCAGTACTTC
TRBJ2-5	TRBD2	TRBV27	.	CATKPAGGPREQYF	TGTGCCACCAAACCAGCGGGAGGGCCGAGGGAGCAGTACTTC
TRBJ2-7	.	TRBV7-2	.	CASSAIGASGSYEQYF	TGTGCCAGCAGCGCAATAGGAGCAAGTGGATCCTACGAGCAGTACTTC
TRBJ1-3	.	TRBV29-1	once	CSVVTGTDGSGNTIYF	TGCAGCGTTGTAACCGGGACTGACGGCTCTGGAAACACCATATATTTT
TRBJ2-3	.	TRBV21-1	few	CASNSLPGGTDTQYF	TGTGCCAGCAATAGTCTGCCAGGAGGCACAGATACGCAGTATTTT
TRBJ2-1	TRBD1	TRBV9	.	CASSAGQGGNEQFF	TGTGCCAGCAGCGCCGGACAGGGTGGGAATGAGCAGTTCTTC
TRBJ2-1	TRBD2	TRBV30	.	CAWTSGGYEQFF	TGTGCCTGGACTAGCGGGGGCTATGAGCAGTTCTTC
TRBJ2-5	.	TRBV10-2	.	CASSDVDSDPAFRETQYF	TGCGCCAGCAGTGACGTCGACTCCGACCCGGCATTTCGAGAGACCCAGTACTTC